Shown below are 9 T cell receptor beta chains from a single sample sequenced in a study of long-term antiretroviral therapy in people with HIV. The assay, immunoSEQ v3.0, was run at survey level. Profiled with immunoSEQ multiplex PCR; TCRdb holds only in-frame clones, not every one. The sample contains over 30,000 clones, roughly three quarters of which appear only once. The sample consisted of unsorted PBMCs, taken 1.9 years after starting antiretroviral therapy. These receptors originate from a man aged 18 to 29 with HIV.

The gene calls are TRBV28 and TRBJ2-6; D remains ambiguous. Trimming cost V 5 bases and J 3 bases, with 8 bases left between them. This CDR3 comprises 14 residues. CDR1 and CDR2 from the germline V gene are MDHEN and SYDVKM. The CDR3 sequence is CASSVLVGANVLTF. Here the CDR3 DNA reads TGTGCCAGCAGTGTCTTAGTTGGGGCCAACGTCCTGACTTTC.

This clone was counted once. The rearrangement links TRBV5-6 to TRBJ2-1; 7 bases match TRBD2. Germline CDR1 reads SGHDT; CDR2 reads YYEEEE. The trim removed 4 bases at V and 7 bases at J, leaving 5 bases unmatched. The length of the CDR3 is 13 residues. In DNA form, the CDR3 reads TGTGCCAGCAGCCCCGTGGGGGGGAATGAGCAGTTCTTC. Protein sequence: CASSPVGGNEQFF.

The CDR3 region is CASSPNRDSGNTIYF. DNA of the CDR3: TGTGCCAGCTCCCCCAACAGGGACTCTGGAAACACCATATATTTT. The rearrangement links TRBV18 to TRBJ1-3; possible D gene TRBD1, 6 bases. The CDR3 has 15 residues. Germline CDR1 and CDR2: KGHSH and LQKENI. Trimming removed 6 bases from V and 0 bases from J, with 12 bases in between.

V and J are TRBV11-2 and TRBJ1-1; D is unclear. The CDR3 runs 13 residues. The V and J ends lost 5 bases and 4 bases respectively, with 11 bases between them. CDR1 is SGHAT and CDR2 is FQNNGV in the germline V gene. CDR3: CASSPNRPTEAFF. CDR3 DNA: TGTGCCAGCAGCCCGAATCGGCCCACTGAAGCTTTCTTT. Based on the CDR3 plus reference TRBV11-2 and TRBJ1-1, the full variable domain is EAGVAQSPRYKIIEKRQSVAFWCNPISGHATLYWYQQILGQGPKLLIQFQNNGVVDDSQLPKDRFSAERLKGVDSTLKIQPAKLEDSAVYLCASSPNRPTEAFFGQGTRLTVV.

This clone was picked up a small number of times. This chain connects TRBV27 to TRBJ2-7; TRBD1 or TRBD2 may be the D gene (5 bases each). This CDR3 is 15 amino acids long. Trimming took off 3 bases at V and 4 bases at J, with 16 bases between the two ends. CDR1 and CDR2 (germline): MNHEY, SMNVEV (reference sequence). CDR3 protein: CASSLVGPPPYEQYF. The CDR3 DNA is TGTGCCAGCAGTTTGGTGGGACCCCCTCCTTACGAGCAGTACTTC.

There are a few counts of this clone. The rearrangement joins TRBV27 to TRBJ2-3; 11 positions agree with TRBD2. The germline V gene has CDR1 MNHEY and CDR2 SMNVEV (reference sequence). The length of the CDR3 is 16 residues. Unmatched junction bases numbered 9, after V lost 3 bases and J lost 7 bases. In DNA, the CDR3 is TGTGCCAGCAGTTTCCCAACTAGCGGGGGCGCCCATACGCAGTATTTT. It specifies CASSFPTSGGAHTQYF.

CDR3 in DNA: TGTGCCAGCAGTTTACTCGCCGGGACAGGGCCCCAAGAGACCCAGTACTTC. Its translation: CASSLLAGTGPQETQYF. This chain links TRBV27 with TRBJ2-5; 9 bases align to TRBD1. The junction had 8 bases not matched to a gene; V was cut back by 2 bases and J by 1 base. The CDR3 totals 17 residues. Germline assignment: CDR1 MNHEY and CDR2 SMNVEV (reference sequence).

The V gene is TRBV5-4, the J gene TRBJ2-1; D is undetermined. The CDR3 loop spans 15 amino acids. Trimming took 0 bases from V and 0 from J, leaving 7 bases between them. The V gene's germline CDR1 is SGHNT and CDR2 YYREEE (reference sequence). The CDR3 DNA reads as TGTGCCAGCAGCTTGGAGGCTAACTCCTACAATGAGCAGTTCTTC. It translates to CASSLEANSYNEQFF.

This chain joins TRBV6-5 and TRBJ2-3, with a tentative D call TRBD2 (6 bases). Trimming removed 6 bases at V and 5 bases at J, with 18 bases between. There are 15 residues in the CDR3. CDR1 and CDR2 (germline): MNHEY, SVGAGI. As DNA, the CDR3 is TGTGCCAGCAGAAGGCAGGGAGGATTGGGAGATACGCAGTATTTT. Residues: CASRRQGGLGDTQYF.